This T cell receptor (beta chain) was identified during a study of CD8+ T cells in alopecia areata. Whole-study context: Tofacitinib ran for 6 to 18 months before 6 months off drug.

Germline V gene sequence: CDR1 MNHEY, CDR2 SMNVEV (reference sequence). This CDR3 comprises 13 residues. V lost 2 bases and J 2 bases, leaving 7 bases between the germline ends. Points on this clone: What it binds is not known.

Sorting from PBMCs produced CD4+ and CD8+ T cells. Study-wide results and limits: Greater clonality was observed in lesional scalp samples, especially alopecia totalis/universalis, versus normal scalp. Clarity of TCR sharing across patients fell short of that in mice, possibly HLA-related.

Following RNA extraction, reverse transcription yielded cDNA that acted as the sequencing template. Clones were sequenced by immunoSEQ multiplex PCR, and TCRdb holds only the in-frame ones, with some missing. The sample holds 180,000 or so clones; around 64% are singletons and the top ten take about 10%. The genes are TRBV27 and TRBJ2-7; D gene ambiguous. The sample was CD8+ T cells sorted from blood, taken at week 0. This receptor was identified in a human donor with alopecia areata. The CDR3 sequence: CASSLTVAYEQYF. The CDR3 nucleotides are TGTGCCAGCAGTTTAACCGTGGCCTACGAGCAGTACTTC.